The 23 T cell receptor beta chains below were found in one sample sequenced in a study of spatial heterogeneity in lung cancer. One entry per CDR3 protein, called by TCRdb with MiXCR from the 5' RACE reads. The profile shows roughly 72,000 distinct CDR3 sequences, roughly 8.9% of them singletons. The time point here: blood at routine non-recurrence follow-up after resection. The source material was PBMCs, sampled at follow-up. These receptors came from a female donor with early-stage non-small cell lung cancer.

J is TRBJ1-2 and V is TRBV6-5; possible D gene TRBD1, 5 bases. V lost 10 bases and J 0 bases, leaving 21 bases between the germline ends. Germline V lookup: CDR1 MNHEY, CDR2 SVGAGI. The CDR3 contains 16 residues. CDR3 region: CATSRGSYRANYGYTF. CDR3 nucleotide sequence: TGTGCCACCTCCCGGGGCTCATATCGGGCTAACTATGGCTACACCTTC.

This clonotype was recorded many times. The chain has TRBV12-3 or TRBV12-4 and TRBJ1-4, with D tentatively TRBD1 (5 bases). This CDR3 spans 13 amino acids. Trimming took off 2 bases at V and 5 bases at J, with 6 bases between the two ends. CDR3 sequence: CASSLRGNEKLFF. Here the CDR3 DNA reads TGTGCCAGCAGTTTACGGGGGAATGAAAAACTGTTTTTT.

This clonotype was seen more than once but under ten times. The J gene is TRBJ2-7, the V gene TRBV20-1, with a possible D match to TRBD2 (5 bases). CDR1 and CDR2 from the germline V gene are DFQATT and SNEGSKA (reference sequence). This CDR3 is 12 amino acids long. V lost 6 bases, J lost 4 bases, and 13 bases lay in between. As DNA, the CDR3 is TGCAGTGCAACGACTACTTCGTACGAGCAGTACTTC. Its protein is CSATTTSYEQYF.

This clonotype has ten or more counts. The chain uses TRBV19 and TRBJ2-2, with D maybe TRBD2 (7 bases). V lost 7 bases, J lost 5 bases, and 14 bases lay in between. This CDR3 is built from 14 residues. CDR1 LNHDA and CDR2 SQIVND come from the germline V gene (reference sequence). The CDR3 loop is CASISGGATGELFF. CDR3 DNA: TGTGCCAGTATTTCGGGGGGCGCAACCGGGGAGCTGTTTTTT.

In this sample, this clonotype turned up many times. This chain uses TRBV5-1 with TRBJ2-2; 12 positions agree with TRBD2. J gave up 3 bases and V 2 bases, and 2 bases lay outside the gene matches. Germline V gives CDR1 SGHRS, CDR2 YFSETQ. There are 16 residues in the CDR3. As DNA, the CDR3 is TGCGCCAGCAGCTTAGGACTAGCGGGATACACCGGGGAGCTGTTTTTT. Encoded protein: CASSLGLAGYTGELFF.

This clonotype was picked up many times. This chain joins TRBV11-2 and TRBJ2-1; 8 positions agree with TRBD1. CDR1 SGHAT and CDR2 FQNNGV come from the germline V gene. Trimming cost V 7 bases and J 4 bases; bases outside gene matches: 6. The CDR3 contains 14 residues. CDR3 sequence: CASTLYRGYNEQFF. The CDR3 DNA reads TGTGCCAGCACACTTTACAGGGGGTACAATGAGCAGTTCTTC.

This clonotype was detected many times. The chain uses TRBV7-9 and TRBJ2-1, with 9 bases fitting TRBD2. Germline assignment: CDR1 SEHNR and CDR2 FQNEAQ (reference sequence). V trimming: 8 bases; J trimming: 1 base; junction bases outside the gene matches: 30. This CDR3 has 23 residues. This CDR3 is CASGPWVPLSVRGRGISYNEQFF. The DNA for the CDR3 is TGTGCCAGCGGGCCCTGGGTTCCCCTTAGTGTCCGCGGGAGGGGTATTTCCTACAATGAGCAGTTCTTC. Filled out from reference TRBV7-9 and TRBJ2-1, the complete variable domain reads DTGVSQNPRHKITKRGQNVTFRCDPISEHNRLYWYRQTLGQGPEFLTYFQNEAQLEKSRLLSDRFSAERPKGSFSTLEIQRTEQGDSAMYLCASGPWVPLSVRGRGISYNEQFFGPGTRLTVL.

This clonotype was found many times. CDR3 loop: CASSHARGYTF. The CDR3 DNA reads as TGTGCCAGCAGCCATGCTAGGGGCTACACCTTC. The chain links TRBV28 to TRBJ1-2; D is undetermined. Germline CDR1 and CDR2: MDHEN and SYDVKM. This CDR3 has 11 amino acids. V was clipped by 6 bases and J by 8 bases, with 10 bases between them.

DNA for the CDR3: TGCAGTGCTAGAACCGGGACAGATACGCAGTATTTT. Translated, it gives CSARTGTDTQYF. The chain uses TRBV20-1 and TRBJ2-3, with D unresolved. CDR3 length: 12 amino acids. V was shortened by 2 bases and J by 3 bases, with 6 bases between the two germline ends. Germline lookup yields CDR1 DFQATT and CDR2 SNEGSKA (reference sequence).

The table lists this clonotype with many counts. CDR3 in amino acids: CASSGNPGTRRRTGELFF. Written as DNA, the CDR3 is TGTGCCAGCAGTGGAAATCCCGGGACTCGCCGTAGGACCGGGGAGCTGTTTTTT. The V call is TRBV2, the J call TRBJ2-2; D is possibly TRBD2 (6 bases). The V gene's germline CDR1 is SNHLY and CDR2 FYNNEI. Between the trimmed V and J ends, which lost 4 bases and 5 bases, there was a span of 23 bases. The CDR3 length is 18 residues.

The table lists this clonotype with many counts. The chain combines TRBV5-1 with TRBJ2-2; a weak D match, TRBD1 (6 bases). V was cut by 4 bases and J by 0 bases, with 13 bases left in between. The CDR3 is 16 residues long. The germline V gene has CDR1 SGHRS and CDR2 YFSETQ. As DNA, the CDR3 is TGCGCCAGCAGCGCAACCGGGACACCGAACACCGGGGAGCTGTTTTTT. It yields the protein CASSATGTPNTGELFF.

The count of this clonotype is one. The genes are TRBV5-6 and TRBJ2-7; TRBD2 matches 10 bases. The CDR3 is 15 residues long. CDR1 and CDR2 from the germline V gene are SGHDT and YYEEEE. V lost 4 bases to trimming and J lost 7 bases; unmatched junction nucleotides: 11. The CDR3: CASSSWTSGSVEQYF. CDR3 in DNA: TGTGCCAGCAGCAGTTGGACTAGCGGTAGTGTGGAGCAGTACTTC. Using reference TRBV5-6 and TRBJ2-7 for the parts outside the CDR3, the full variable domain is DAGVTQSPTHLIKTRGQQVTLRCSPKSGHDTVSWYQQALGQGPQFIFQYYEEEERQRGNFPDRFSGHQFPNYSSELNVNALLLGDSALYLCASSSWTSGSVEQYFGPGTRLTVT.

This clonotype was found many times. This chain joins TRBV10-3 and TRBJ2-5, with 7 bases identical to TRBD2. Germline-derived CDR1 and CDR2 are ENHRY and SYGVKD. V lost 4 bases to trimming and J lost 4 bases; unmatched junction nucleotides: 18. The CDR3 spans 18 residues. The DNA for the CDR3 is TGTGCCATCAGTGTCCAAAGCGGGAAGTATCCCGGGGGAGAGACCCAGTACTTC. This encodes CAISVQSGKYPGGETQYF.

This clonotype has a count of ten or more. This chain links TRBV19 with TRBJ2-7; TRBD1 aligns across 8 bases. The CDR3 is 14 amino acids. Unmatched junction bases numbered 5, after V lost 4 bases and J lost 3 bases. Germline CDR1 and CDR2: LNHDA and SQIVND (reference sequence). The chain's CDR3 is CASSTDRGRYEQYF. DNA for the CDR3: TGTGCCAGTAGTACCGACAGGGGCCGCTACGAGCAGTACTTC. The whole variable domain, remainder taken from reference TRBV19 and TRBJ2-7, is DGGITQSPKYLFRKEGQNVTLSCEQNLNHDAMYWYRQDPGQGLRLIYYSQIVNDFQKGDIAEGYSVSREKKESFPLTVTSAQKNPTAFYLCASSTDRGRYEQYFGPGTRLTVT.

This clonotype has at least ten counts. The chain joins TRBV30 to TRBJ1-5, with D uncertain. The CDR3 covers 12 residues. The germline V gene has CDR1 GTSNPN and CDR2 SVGIG (reference sequence). Between the trimmed V and J ends, which lost 0 bases and 7 bases, there was a span of 7 bases. The DNA for the CDR3 is TGTGCCTGGAGTGTACGGGGACAGCCCCAGCATTTT. Its translation: CAWSVRGQPQHF.

The chain couples TRBV7-8 to TRBJ2-3; D perhaps matches TRBD2 (6 bases). The V end lost 5 bases, the J end lost 7 bases, and 10 bases lay between the germline ends. Germline V lookup: CDR1 SGHVS, CDR2 FQNEAQ. The CDR3 covers 12 residues. The chain's CDR3 is CASSRREYTQYF. In nucleotides, the CDR3 is TGTGCCAGCAGCCGGCGGGAATATACGCAGTATTTT.

The V call is TRBV28, the J call TRBJ2-1, with 8 bases aligning to TRBD2. CDR1 is MDHEN, CDR2 SYDVKM, per germline. The trim removed 1 base at V and 8 bases at J, leaving 4 bases unmatched. The CDR3 consists of 14 residues. This CDR3 reads CASSLSGRGYEQFF. As DNA, the CDR3 is TGTGCCAGCAGTTTATCCGGGAGGGGATATGAGCAGTTCTTC.

This clonotype was picked up many times. This sequence joins TRBV5-1 and TRBJ2-1; D gene uncertain. CDR1 and CDR2 from the germline V gene are SGHRS and YFSETQ. The V gene lost 4 bases and the J gene lost 5 bases, with 16 bases spanning the gap. The CDR3 extends over 15 amino acids. CDR3 nucleotide sequence: TGCGCCAGCAGCCTGACCCACTCCCAAAACAATGAGCAGTTCTTC. Protein product: CASSLTHSQNNEQFF.

This clonotype has ten or more counts. The chain has TRBV5-1 and TRBJ1-1; 7 positions agree with TRBD1. This CDR3 is built from 14 residues. Germline CDR1 reads SGHRS; CDR2 reads YFSETQ. V lost 4 bases, J lost 0 bases, and 3 bases stayed unmatched. CDR3 sequence (DNA): TGCGCCAGCAGCCCGACAGGGATGAACACTGAAGCTTTCTTT. The encoded protein is CASSPTGMNTEAFF.

This clonotype was observed many times. The J gene is TRBJ2-5, the V gene TRBV27; D may be TRBD1 or TRBD2 (7 bases each). CDR1 MNHEY and CDR2 SMNVEV come from the germline V gene (reference sequence). V was pared by 10 bases and J by 3 bases, with 21 bases between. The CDR3 extends over 15 amino acids. For the CDR3, the DNA is TGTGCCACCCGCCGGGGGAGGGGGCGTGAAGAGACCCAGTACTTC. This gives the protein CATRRGRGREETQYF.

Ten or more counts support this clonotype. CDR3: CASSLTVLPTDTQYF. The CDR3 region has the DNA TGTGCCAGCAGCCTCACGGTCTTGCCCACAGATACGCAGTATTTT. The rearrangement uses TRBV7-9 and TRBJ2-3; D uncertain. Germline V gene lookup returns CDR1 SEHNR and CDR2 FQNEAQ (reference sequence). With 5 bases removed from V and 2 bases from J, the gap between germline ends came to 14 bases. The CDR3 is made up of 15 amino acids.

The chain joins TRBV6-5 to TRBJ2-4; the D gene is possibly TRBD2 (6 bases). CDR3 length: 17 residues. V lost 4 bases and J lost 0, with 16 bases in between. Germline-derived CDR1 and CDR2 are MNHEY and SVGAGI. The CDR3 nucleotides are TGTGCCAGCAGTTCCGCGGGGCTTCGACTAGCCAAAAACATTCAGTACTTC. As protein: CASSSAGLRLAKNIQYF.

In this sample, this clonotype turned up many times. The V and J genes are TRBV19 and TRBJ2-2; D is unresolved. V lost 6 bases to trimming and J lost 8 bases, with 7 bases between them. This CDR3 has 11 amino acids. Germline CDR1 reads LNHDA; CDR2 reads SQIVND (reference sequence). CDR3 amino acids: CASSSKGELFF. CDR3 DNA sequence: TGTGCCAGTAGCTCAAAGGGGGAGCTGTTTTTT.